This T cell receptor (beta chain) was recovered during a study of post-analysis software for immune sequencing data. Across the study: As for disease course, relapsing-remitting, secondary progressive and progressive-relapsing multiple sclerosis were all included.

Trimming at V came to 4 bases and at J to 9 bases, leaving 9 bases not matched to a gene. This CDR3 is 14 amino acids long. Germline V gene sequence: CDR1 SGHAT, CDR2 FQNNGV. As to this clonotype: Its antigen is undetermined.

Unique molecular identifiers tagged the TCR beta cDNA libraries. A single record per CDR3 protein comes from TCRdb applying MiXCR to the PCR reads. This sample carries hundreds of thousands of distinct CDR3 sequences, approximately 45% of them seen once, and the ten largest clones take around an eighth. Regarding the study as a whole: Higher frequency in patients than in controls was seen for roughly five TRBV segments, with TRBV5-6, TRBV5-1 and TRBV20-1 among them.

The genes are TRBV11-2 and TRBJ2-1, with 7 bases identical to TRBD2. The TCR sequence derives from a girl between 5 and 17 years old with multiple sclerosis. Sequenced material: blood. As DNA, the CDR3 is TGTGCCAGCAGCTCCCCGACTAGCCTGGGTGAGCAGTTCTTC. Translation gives CASSSPTSLGEQFF.